This T cell receptor beta chain was observed in a study of technical replicates of blood from a few donors. Measured with immunoSEQ multiplex PCR; TCRdb has only the in-frame clones, and not every one. Here the sample spans about 74,000 clones, 75% to 85% being singletons. The CDR3 covers 11 residues. CDR1 is SEHNR and CDR2 is FQNEAQ in the germline V gene (reference sequence). V was trimmed by 7 bases and J by 2 bases, leaving 6 bases between them. Sequencing was carried out using PBMCs. The TCR sequence derives from a human donor in good health. Some clones in this sample may be carry-over from other donors' samples. The V gene is TRBV7-9, the J gene TRBJ2-7; D ambiguous. The CDR3 spells CASTSTYEQYF. CDR3 nucleotide sequence: TGTGCCAGCACCTCTACCTACGAGCAGTACTTC.